The next 17 T cell receptor beta chains were all read from a single sample in a study of blood T cell repertoires in COVID-19. Measured with immunoSEQ multiplex PCR; TCRdb has only the in-frame clones, and not every one. The top ten clones hold about 12% of a sample with about 240,000 clones, around 88% of them seen once. Sequencing was carried out using peripheral blood. The origin of the receptors is an elderly man with acute or convalescent COVID-19.

The chain has TRBV4-1 and TRBJ2-7, with 7 bases identical to TRBD2. The ends lost 0 bases at V and 0 bases at J; junction bases unmatched: 5. From germline, CDR1 is MGHRA and CDR2 YSYEKL. This CDR3 spans 16 amino acids. DNA for the CDR3: TGCGCCAGCAGCCAAGAGCCAGGGAGGGGCTCCTACGAGCAGTACTTC. Protein sequence: CASSQEPGRGSYEQYF.

The chain employs TRBV14 and TRBJ2-3; D perhaps matches TRBD2 (5 bases). Trimming took 1 base from V and 6 from J, leaving 23 bases between them. The V gene's germline CDR1 is SGHDN and CDR2 FVKESK. The CDR3 has 18 residues. The CDR3 DNA reads TGTGCCAGCAGCCAAGTTCCCTTTGGTAGCGAATACTCCGATACGCAGTATTTT. Encoded protein: CASSQVPFGSEYSDTQYF.

The J gene is TRBJ2-5, the V gene TRBV19; D remains unclear. The CDR3 totals 15 residues. Per the germline V gene, CDR1 is LNHDA and CDR2 is SQIVND (reference sequence). Trimming removed 5 bases from V and 2 bases from J, with 15 bases in between. CDR3 residues: CASSSGLILQETQYF. CDR3 sequence (DNA): TGTGCCAGTAGTTCCGGGTTGATTTTACAAGAGACCCAGTACTTC.

This chain links TRBV7-2 with TRBJ1-3, with a weak D call TRBD1 (5 bases). The CDR3 runs to 15 residues. CDR1 is SGHTA, CDR2 FQGNSA, per germline. Deletions cut 5 bases from V and 3 bases from J, with 14 bases between. The CDR3 nucleotides are TGTGCCAGCAGCCAAGCCGGGGGAGGTGGAAACACCATATATTTT. Its translation is CASSQAGGGGNTIYF.

The chain links TRBV27 to TRBJ2-5, with D possibly being TRBD2 (6 bases). The germline V gene has CDR1 MNHEY and CDR2 SMNVEV (reference sequence). The V gene lost 8 bases and the J gene lost 4 bases, with 14 bases spanning the gap. The length of the CDR3 is 13 residues. CDR3 loop: CASLKLGGETQYF. CDR3 in DNA: TGTGCCAGCCTTAAACTGGGGGGAGAGACCCAGTACTTC.

The V call is TRBV29-1, the J call TRBJ2-1, with 9 nucleotides matching TRBD1. The CDR3 length is 17 residues. The germline gives CDR1 SQVTM, CDR2 ANQGSEA. The J segment lost 3 bases and the V segment lost 0 bases, leaving 9 bases of the junction unmatched. The CDR3 reads CSVEDEWGQGRYNEQFF. The DNA for the CDR3 is TGCAGCGTTGAAGATGAATGGGGACAGGGACGCTACAATGAGCAGTTCTTC.

The chain uses TRBV3-1 (or the pseudogene TRBV3-2) and TRBJ1-1; D not resolved. Germline values: CDR1 LGHDT, CDR2 YNNKEL (reference sequence). V was trimmed by 8 bases and J by 6 bases, leaving 10 bases between them. The CDR3 sequence is 11 residues long. The CDR3 DNA sequence: TGTGCCAGCGGAGGCCATGCTGAAGCTTTCTTT. It yields the protein CASGGHAEAFF.

The V call is TRBV28, the J call TRBJ1-5; a possible D gene is TRBD1 (5 bases). The CDR3 is 12 residues long. Looked up from germline, CDR1 is MDHEN and CDR2 is SYDVKM. The V gene lost 10 bases and the J gene lost 6 bases, with 13 bases spanning the gap. CDR3 amino acids: CATLLGGQPQHF. CDR3 coding DNA: TGTGCCACCTTGCTGGGGGGTCAGCCCCAGCATTTT.

The chain has TRBV6-2 or TRBV6-3 and TRBJ2-6; 10 bases line up with TRBD1. CDR1 MNHEY and CDR2 SVGEGT come from the germline V gene. This CDR3 comprises 18 residues. Germline trimming cut 4 bases from V and 3 bases from J; bases unmatched to any gene: 9. The CDR3 nucleotides are TGTGCCAGCAGTTTCCTCCGGGACAGGGGAATTGGGGCCAACGTCCTGACTTTC. Protein product: CASSFLRDRGIGANVLTF.

This clone was counted a single time. V and J are TRBV20-1 and TRBJ2-3; the match to TRBD2 covers 8 bases. This CDR3 has 10 residues. Per the germline V gene, CDR1 is DFQATT and CDR2 is SNEGSKA (reference sequence). The CDR3 is CSGGANTQYF. For the CDR3, the DNA is TGCAGCGGGGGGGCAAATACGCAGTATTTT.

The chain is built from TRBV5-1 and TRBJ2-6; D may be TRBD1 (5 bases). The CDR3 consists of 16 residues. Germline CDR1 is SGHRS and CDR2 is YFSETQ. Trimming took off 0 bases at V and 2 bases at J, with 9 bases between the two ends. The CDR3 loop is CASSLEGAAGANVLTF. The CDR3 DNA is TGCGCCAGCAGCTTGGAAGGGGCAGCTGGGGCCAACGTCCTGACTTTC.

The chain joins TRBV6-2 or TRBV6-3 to TRBJ1-4, with 7 bases that match TRBD1. CDR3 length: 12 residues. Per germline, CDR1 MNHEY and CDR2 SVGEGT. Losses at the gene ends were 0 bases for V and 13 bases for J; bases not matched to a gene: 2. The CDR3, as DNA: TGTGCCAGCAGTTACTCGACAGGGACACTGTTTTTT. Its translation is CASSYSTGTLFF.

The chain joins TRBV27 to TRBJ2-1; possible D gene TRBD1, 5 bases. This CDR3 has 13 amino acids. V was pared by 5 bases and J by 7 bases, with 12 bases between. The germline V gene encodes CDR1 MNHEY and CDR2 SMNVEV (reference sequence). The DNA for the CDR3 is TGTGCCAGCAGTCCCTACCAGGGAAATGAGCAGTTCTTC. Amino acid sequence: CASSPYQGNEQFF.

The V and J genes are TRBV12-3 or TRBV12-4 and TRBJ2-1, with TRBD1 identical over 8 bases. The CDR3 has 13 residues. With V trimmed by 4 bases and J by 6 bases, 2 bases remained unmatched. CDR3 sequence (DNA): TGTGCCAGCAGTTCCGGACAGGGCAATGAGCAGTTCTTC. It is translated as CASSSGQGNEQFF.

This chain connects TRBV7-3 to TRBJ2-7; possibly TRBD2 for D (6 bases). The germline V gene has CDR1 SGHTA and CDR2 FQGTGA. The CDR3 runs to 17 residues. V shed 5 bases and J shed 1 base, with 21 bases lying between them. CDR3 nucleotide sequence: TGTGCCAGCAGCCCATATGGAGGGGCGACCCCATCCTACGAGCAGTACTTC. Amino acid sequence: CASSPYGGATPSYEQYF.

The chain links TRBV7-2 to TRBJ1-5, with no clear D. Trimming pared 5 bases from V and 6 bases from J, leaving 11 bases between. Per the germline V gene, CDR1 is SGHTA and CDR2 is FQGNSA. This CDR3 is 13 amino acids long. The CDR3 reads CASSPAGIQPQHF. In DNA form, the CDR3 reads TGTGCCAGCAGCCCAGCGGGGATTCAGCCCCAGCATTTT.

This clone was detected only once. The chain is built from TRBV28 and TRBJ1-3; D perhaps matches TRBD1 (5 bases). The V end lost 7 bases, the J end lost 0 bases, and 19 bases lay between the germline ends. CDR1 and CDR2 (germline): MDHEN, SYDVKM. The CDR3 runs to 17 residues. CDR3 in amino acids: CASTIQDTHFSGNTIYF. The CDR3 coding sequence is TGTGCCAGCACTATACAGGACACACATTTCTCTGGAAACACCATATATTTT.